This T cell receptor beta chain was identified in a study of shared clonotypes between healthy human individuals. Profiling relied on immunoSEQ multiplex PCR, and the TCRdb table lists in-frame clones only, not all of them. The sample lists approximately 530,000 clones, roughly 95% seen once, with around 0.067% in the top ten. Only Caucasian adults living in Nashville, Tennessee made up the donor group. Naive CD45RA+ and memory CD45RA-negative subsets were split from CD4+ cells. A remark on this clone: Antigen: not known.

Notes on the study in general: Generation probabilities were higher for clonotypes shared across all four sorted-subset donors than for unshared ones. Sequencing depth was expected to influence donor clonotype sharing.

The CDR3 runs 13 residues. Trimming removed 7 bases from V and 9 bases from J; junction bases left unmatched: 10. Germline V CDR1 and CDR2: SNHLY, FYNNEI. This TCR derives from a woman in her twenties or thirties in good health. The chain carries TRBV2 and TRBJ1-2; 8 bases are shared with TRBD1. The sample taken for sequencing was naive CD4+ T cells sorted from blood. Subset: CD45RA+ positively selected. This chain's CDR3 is CASILDRAECYTF. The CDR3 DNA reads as TGTGCCAGCATCTTGGACAGGGCCGAATGCTACACCTTC.